The 21 T cell receptor beta chains below were found in one sample sequenced in a study of T cell responses to AZD1222 COVID-19 vaccine (dated by TCRdb to about 2021). The library was prepared using the immunoSEQ multiplex PCR assay. The source is immuneACCESS, and TCRdb retained only in-frame sequences with V and J called. Part of the clones is not carried over; for the studies checked, unresolved V genes explain less than half of this, and the remainder is unexplained. This sample has some 150,000 clones in its table, and under 95% of those were observed once. Jointly, the top ten make up 2.5% to 3% of the sample. The time point label, read with the paper, signifies: baseline before first vaccination. Per the publication, the treatment or condition label means: meningococcal conjugate vaccine given as trial control. The starting material was peripheral blood, obtained on day 0 of MenACWY control vaccination. The origin of the receptors is an adult in good health.

The V gene is TRBV7-3, the J gene TRBJ2-1; D not resolved. This CDR3 is built from 13 residues. Germline V gene data show CDR1 as SGHTA and CDR2 as FQGTGA. Trimming left V 2 bases short and J 9 bases short, with 11 bases between. The CDR3 here is CASSLDVDGEQFF. The CDR3 region has the DNA TGTGCCAGCAGCTTAGACGTTGACGGTGAGCAGTTCTTC.

This sequence joins TRBV3-1 (or the pseudogene TRBV3-2) and TRBJ1-6; TRBD1 is a possible D gene (5 bases). The CDR3 totals 14 residues. Trimming removed 6 bases from V and 6 bases from J, with 12 bases in between. The germline gives CDR1 LGHDT, CDR2 YNNKEL (reference sequence). The chain's CDR3 is CASREGHPNSPLHF. In DNA form, the CDR3 reads TGTGCCAGCAGAGAAGGACACCCTAATTCACCCCTCCACTTT.

To note about this clone: This specimen includes other DNA sequences encoding the same CDR3. The chain is built from TRBV10-3 and TRBJ2-7; D uncertain. This CDR3 contains 11 residues. Germline V gene data show CDR1 as ENHRY and CDR2 as SYGVKD. The V end lost 6 bases, the J end lost 2 bases, and 5 bases lay between the germline ends. The CDR3 coding sequence is TGTGCCATCAGCGATGCCTACGAGCAGTACTTC. It translates to CAISDAYEQYF.

The sample holds one count of this clone. V is TRBV11-2 and J is TRBJ2-2; D ambiguous. The germline V gene encodes CDR1 SGHAT and CDR2 FQNNGV. V was pared by 3 bases and J by 4 bases, with 3 bases between. The CDR3 has 12 amino acids. In DNA form, the CDR3 reads TGTGCCAGCAGCTTTCCCACCGGGGAGCTGTTTTTT. Translated: CASSFPTGELFF.

The chain has TRBV11-2 and TRBJ2-1; 7 bases are shared with TRBD1. With V trimmed by 5 bases and J by 9 bases, 10 bases remained unmatched. Germline CDR1 reads SGHAT; CDR2 reads FQNNGV. This CDR3 has 14 amino acids. CDR3 nucleotide sequence: TGTGCCAGCAGCCTGATCGAGAACAGGGGTGAGCAGTTCTTC. Its protein product is CASSLIENRGEQFF.

The J gene is TRBJ1-1, the V gene TRBV19; 9 nucleotides agree with TRBD1. The germline CDR1 and CDR2 sequences are LNHDA and SQIVND (reference sequence). V lost 5 bases to trimming and J lost 0 bases; unmatched junction nucleotides: 7. The CDR3 consists of 16 residues. CDR3 DNA sequence: TGTGCCAGTAGTGAATGGACAGGGGTAATGAACACTGAAGCTTTCTTT. Translation: CASSEWTGVMNTEAFF. The full variable domain, its missing parts supplied by reference TRBV19 and TRBJ1-1, is DGGITQSPKYLFRKEGQNVTLSCEQNLNHDAMYWYRQDPGQGLRLIYYSQIVNDFQKGDIAEGYSVSREKKESFPLTVTSAQKNPTAFYLCASSEWTGVMNTEAFFGQGTRLTVV.

This chain uses TRBV7-2 with TRBJ2-1; 11 nucleotides align to TRBD2. CDR1 and CDR2 from the germline V gene are SGHTA and FQGNSA. CDR3 length: 16 residues. Trimming cost V 3 bases and J 4 bases; bases outside gene matches: 5. The chain's CDR3 is CASSFPGTSGYNEQFF. CDR3 nucleotide sequence: TGTGCCAGCAGCTTCCCTGGGACTAGCGGATACAATGAGCAGTTCTTC.

The chain carries TRBV28 and TRBJ1-5; D ambiguous. Germline CDR1 is MDHEN and CDR2 is SYDVKM. V was clipped by 5 bases and J by 9 bases, with 14 bases between them. CDR3 size: 13 residues. The CDR3 nucleotides read TGTGCCAGCAGTCTTACCTCGGTCAGGCCCCAGCATTTT. Protein product: CASSLTSVRPQHF. The full variable domain, completed using reference TRBV28 and TRBJ1-5, is DVKVTQSSRYLVKRTGEKVFLECVQDMDHENMFWYRQDPGLGLRLIYFSYDVKMKEKGDIPEGYSVSREKKERFSLILESASTNQTSMYLCASSLTSVRPQHFGDGTRLSIL.

The sample holds one count of this clone. V is TRBV11-1 and J is TRBJ2-1; D gene uncertain. V was trimmed by 2 bases and J by 11 bases, leaving 19 bases between them. The CDR3 length is 15 residues. Germline loops: CDR1 SGHAT, CDR2 FQDESV (reference sequence). CDR3 DNA sequence: TGTGCCAGCAGCTTAAGGCCCGCTAGGTTACAGCAGCAGTTCTTC. This translates into CASSLRPARLQQQFF.

The V call is TRBV19, the J call TRBJ2-6; 7 nucleotides align to TRBD1. Germline V gives CDR1 LNHDA, CDR2 SQIVND (reference sequence). V lost 3 bases to trimming and J lost 0 bases; unmatched junction nucleotides: 8. The CDR3 sequence is 18 residues long. In nucleotides, the CDR3 is TGTGCCAGTAGTATCGAACGGACAGGCAGCTCTGGGGCCAACGTCCTGACTTTC. Translated: CASSIERTGSSGANVLTF.

This clone occurred a few times. The chain uses TRBV5-5 and TRBJ2-3; TRBD2 aligns across 10 bases. CDR3 length: 16 residues. V was pared by 1 base and J by 2 bases, with 4 bases of the junction left unmatched. Germline V gives CDR1 SGHKS, CDR2 YYEKEE (reference sequence). The CDR3 sequence: CASSLWTSGYTDTQYF. CDR3 DNA: TGTGCCAGCAGCTTGTGGACTAGCGGCTACACAGATACGCAGTATTTT.

This clone has just a few counts. The rearrangement joins TRBV12-3 or TRBV12-4 to TRBJ1-1, with D possibly being TRBD1 (5 bases). Trimming stripped 4 bases from V and 1 base from J, with 7 bases between. The CDR3 length is 13 residues. The CDR3 DNA reads TGTGCCAGCAGTTATGGGGCGAACACTGAAGCTTTCTTT. The encoded protein is CASSYGANTEAFF.

The chain recombines TRBV14 with TRBJ2-7, with D hard to call. The V gene lost 3 bases and the J gene lost 4 bases, with 1 base spanning the gap. From germline, CDR1 is SGHDN and CDR2 FVKESK. The CDR3 is made up of 10 amino acids. The CDR3 region is CASSHYEQYF. CDR3 nucleotide sequence: TGTGCCAGCAGCCATTACGAGCAGTACTTC. The whole variable domain, filled in from reference TRBV14 and TRBJ2-7, reads EAGVTQFPSHSVIEKGQTVTLRCDPISGHDNLYWYRRVMGKEIKFLLHFVKESKQDESGMPNNRFLAERTGGTYSTLKVQPAELEDSGVYFCASSHYEQYFGPGTRLTVT.

The chain combines TRBV28 with TRBJ2-2; a possible D gene is TRBD2 (5 bases). Germline V gene sequence: CDR1 MDHEN, CDR2 SYDVKM. This CDR3 has 17 residues. V lost 7 bases and J 1 base, leaving 19 bases between the germline ends. CDR3 nucleotides: TGTGCCAGCACTACTTCTTCCGGGAATGAGAACACCGGGGAGCTGTTTTTT. Translated: CASTTSSGNENTGELFF.

The chain uses TRBV9 and TRBJ1-5; a possible D gene is TRBD1 (6 bases). Germline V gives CDR1 SGDLS, CDR2 YYNGEE. The germline V and J ends were trimmed by 4 bases and 7 bases, with 15 bases remaining between them. This CDR3 has 14 residues. In DNA form, the CDR3 reads TGTGCCAGCAGCCCCGGACAGATGGGACAGCCCCAGCATTTT. It codes for CASSPGQMGQPQHF.

This chain links TRBV5-4 with TRBJ2-1; D remains ambiguous. Germline lookup yields CDR1 SGHNT and CDR2 YYREEE (reference sequence). This CDR3 spans 12 amino acids. The germline V and J ends were trimmed by 4 bases and 8 bases, with 10 bases remaining between them. CDR3 amino acids: CASSPVADEQFF. The CDR3 DNA is TGTGCCAGCAGCCCCGTGGCGGATGAGCAGTTCTTC. Filled out from reference TRBV5-4 and TRBJ2-1, the complete variable domain reads ETGVTQSPTHLIKTRGQQVTLRCSSQSGHNTVSWYQQALGQGPQFIFQYYREEENGRGNFPPRFSGLQFPNYSSELNVNALELDDSALYLCASSPVADEQFFGPGTRLTVL.

The rearrangement uses TRBV19 and TRBJ1-2, with 7 bases lining up with TRBD1. V lost 10 bases, J lost 4 bases, and 6 bases stayed unmatched. Germline CDR1 and CDR2: LNHDA and SQIVND (reference sequence). The CDR3 is 12 amino acids. The CDR3 spells CATTGAVYGYTF. CDR3 coding DNA: TGTGCCACCACAGGGGCGGTCTATGGCTACACCTTC.

The rearrangement uses TRBV7-3 and TRBJ1-1; weak D call: TRBD1 (5 bases). Trimming took 1 base from V and 4 from J, leaving 19 bases between them. Germline CDR1 SGHTA, CDR2 FQGTGA. This CDR3 region has 17 residues. The CDR3 nucleotides read TGTGCCAGCAGCTTAATAGCAGTGGGCACCCAGGGCACTGAAGCTTTCTTT. Its protein is CASSLIAVGTQGTEAFF.

The chain carries TRBV2 and TRBJ1-1; 9 bases fit TRBD1. CDR1 and CDR2 from the germline V gene are SNHLY and FYNNEI. The CDR3 extends over 16 amino acids. J was trimmed by 3 bases and V by 2 bases; bases with no gene match: 7. The CDR3 nucleotides read TGTGCCAGCAGTGAATTTGACAGGGGGTTGGACACTGAAGCTTTCTTT. It translates to CASSEFDRGLDTEAFF.

The chain carries TRBV27 and TRBJ2-1, with 11 bases identical to TRBD2. The CDR3 runs to 14 residues. J gave up 4 bases and V 6 bases, and 2 bases lay outside the gene matches. From germline, CDR1 is MNHEY and CDR2 SMNVEV (reference sequence). The CDR3 sequence is CASRGTSGYNEQFF. The DNA of the CDR3 is TGTGCCAGCAGGGGGACTAGCGGTTACAATGAGCAGTTCTTC.

In its sample, this clone was seen once. The gene calls are TRBV28 and TRBJ1-1; D possibly corresponds to TRBD1 (6 bases). Trimming cost V 10 bases and J 0 bases, with 15 bases left between them. This CDR3 has 14 residues. CDR1 is MDHEN and CDR2 is SYDVKM in the germline V gene. The CDR3 DNA reads as TGTGCCACCCACAGGGCAGAGGTGAACACTGAAGCTTTCTTT. Protein: CATHRAEVNTEAFF.